This is a list of T cell receptor beta chains from one sample in a study of blood T cell repertoires in COVID-19. Here immunoSEQ multiplex PCR was the method, and the copy in TCRdb shows in-frame clones only, minus some. The data show some 320,000 clones, with around 85% seen just once and approximately 7.5% held by the top ten. Material for sequencing was peripheral blood. The receptors stem from a human donor in a cohort sampled during active COVID-19. The conserved cysteine and the conserved F or W are not part of the CDR3 here. A D gene is named only where the DNA matches it firmly. The size of a clone is reported for some rows only, either as once, few or many, or as a class for expanded clones.

ASSTGTGWKAF TRBV6-2/TRBV6-3 . .
ASSRLAVPGELF TRBV6-2/TRBV6-3 TRBD2 .
ASSLGGAYNEQF TRBV11-1 TRBD2 .
SASEGAGATDTQY TRBV20-1 TRBD2 .
ASSPQRLSSYNSPLH TRBV18 . .
ASSRGQGYNYGYT TRBV5-1 TRBD1 .
SALTGELF TRBV29-1 . few
SASRGGTYQPQH TRBV20-1 . .
ASTLGQDYEQY TRBV6-5 TRBD1 .
ATSDPGILGTDTQY TRBV24-1 . .